This TCR beta chain was profiled in a study of vaccination effects on CD4 cells after COVID-19. As for the study in general: Everyone in the study got two shots of either the BNT162b2 or mRNA-1273 vaccine.

The method was immunoSEQ multiplex PCR; TCRdb's version includes in-frame clones alone and lacks a portion of them. This table holds about 34,000 clones, around 73% found once. CDR3 size: 14 residues. Germline loops: CDR1 MNHNY, CDR2 SVGAGI (reference sequence). Trimming stripped 0 bases from V and 8 bases from J, with 13 bases between. Broader study findings: Convalescent patients in the study were few, and early post-infection timepoints were absent. Whether induced by infection or by vaccine, clones showed marked clonal contraction late after vaccination.

About this clone: Its specificity is unknown.

Antigen-specific CD4+ T cells were expanded (with viral peptide pools) by the ViraFEST assay ahead of sequencing. It was after 10 days of culture that CD4+ T cells were isolated. Among the vaccine recipients, none had a prior SARS-CoV-2 infection, and nucleocapsid antibodies were negative. Half the medium was swapped for IL-2 medium on days 3 and 7. The chain carries TRBV6-6 and TRBJ1-2, with D possibly matching TRBD1 (6 bases). Sequencing was performed on CD4+ T cells from PBMCs cultured with HCoV-OC43 spike peptides, taken before COVID-19 vaccination. Subset meaning: HCoV-OC43 spike overlapping peptide pool stimulation. This sequence originates from a human donor who received a COVID-19 vaccine. Here the CDR3 reads CASSYSKVGGGYTF. CDR3 in DNA: TGTGCCAGCAGTTACTCGAAAGTCGGGGGCGGCTACACCTTC.